The 16 T cell receptor beta chains in this list originate from one sample, sequenced in a study of cytomegalovirus exposure and HLA in healthy donors. The PCR was carried out with 60 Vbeta primers and 13 Jbeta primers. Repertoires were generated with immunoSEQ multiplex PCR, while TCRdb's copy carries only in-frame clones and drops some. The repertoire holds roughly 140,000 clones, with over 65% as singletons. The specimen was PBMCs. These receptors were obtained from a female donor in good health and CMV-seronegative.

This clone was observed a single time. The V call is TRBV6-5, the J call TRBJ2-3; possible D gene TRBD2, 5 bases. The V end was cut by 5 bases, the J end by 9 bases, with 12 bases between. CDR1 is MNHEY and CDR2 is SVGAGI in the germline V gene. The CDR3 length is 12 residues. This chain's CDR3 is CASSRLPGTQYF. The CDR3 DNA is TGTGCCAGCAGTAGGCTTCCGGGGACGCAGTATTTT.

This chain uses TRBV7-8 with TRBJ2-7, with D perhaps matching TRBD1 (6 bases). Deletions cut 1 base from V and 13 bases from J, with 20 bases between. Germline CDR1 and CDR2: SGHVS and FQNEAQ. The CDR3 length is 14 residues. The DNA for the CDR3 is TGTGCCAGCAGCTTAGGACTGGGGGCCGTAGAGGCTTACTTC. As protein: CASSLGLGAVEAYF. The full variable domain, completed using reference TRBV7-8 and TRBJ2-7, is GAGVSQSPRYKVAKRGQDVALRCDPISGHVSLFWYQQALGQGPEFLTYFQNEAQLDKSGLPSDRFFAERPEGSVSTLKIQRTQQEDSAVYLCASSLGLGAVEAYFGPGTRLTVT.

This clone was seen a few times. The V call is TRBV6-1, the J call TRBJ1-3, with TRBD1 as a possible D gene (5 bases). The V end lost 7 bases, the J end lost 0 bases, and 13 bases lay between the germline ends. This CDR3 spans 15 amino acids. Germline loops: CDR1 MNHNS, CDR2 SASEGT. CDR3 bases: TGTGCCAGCACCGCAGACAGTCTCTCTGGAAACACCATATATTTT. Translation gives CASTADSLSGNTIYF.

The V and J genes are TRBV11-2 and TRBJ2-5; 13 nucleotides match TRBD2. V gave up 3 bases and J gave up 7 bases; unmatched junction bases: 5. The CDR3 length is 15 residues. Germline assignment: CDR1 SGHAT and CDR2 FQNNGV. CDR3: CASSLYGTSGVTQYF. The CDR3, as DNA: TGTGCCAGCAGCTTGTATGGGACTAGCGGGGTGACCCAGTACTTC.

The chain is built from TRBV6-5 and TRBJ1-1, with D possibly matching TRBD1 (5 bases). Looked up from germline, CDR1 is MNHEY and CDR2 is SVGAGI. This CDR3 comprises 14 residues. V was pared by 6 bases and J by 5 bases, with 16 bases between. This CDR3 reads CASRRGPEGTEAFF. The DNA for the CDR3 is TGTGCCAGCAGGCGGGGACCCGAAGGGACTGAAGCTTTCTTT.

The chain joins TRBV30 to TRBJ1-2; D not resolved. The CDR3 has 17 residues. V lost 0 bases and J 1 base, leaving 18 bases between the germline ends. Germline CDR1 GTSNPN, CDR2 SVGIG (reference sequence). CDR3 in DNA: TGTGCCTGGAGTGTACCCCCACCAATTGGGAGTAACTATGGCTACACCTTC. It translates to CAWSVPPPIGSNYGYTF.

This chain joins TRBV9 and TRBJ2-3, with a possible D match to TRBD1 (6 bases). Germline V gene sequence: CDR1 SGDLS, CDR2 YYNGEE. V was shortened by 8 bases and J by 1 base, with 14 bases between the two germline ends. The CDR3 is 14 residues long. In DNA, the CDR3 is TGTGCCAGTTCCTCAGGGGAAGGCACAGATACGCAGTATTTT. Its protein product is CASSSGEGTDTQYF.

The V gene is TRBV25-1, the J gene TRBJ1-6, with 9 bases lining up with TRBD1. CDR1 and CDR2 from the germline V gene are MGHDK and SYGVNS. V was clipped by 3 bases and J by 9 bases; unmatched bases: 6. This CDR3 is built from 15 residues. CDR3 in amino acids: CASSDPTGGGSPLHF. The DNA for the CDR3 is TGTGCCAGCAGTGACCCGACAGGGGGAGGTTCACCCCTCCACTTT. Together with reference TRBV25-1 and TRBJ1-6, the CDR3 gives the full variable domain: EADIYQTPRYLVIGTGKKITLECSQTMGHDKMYWYQQDPGMELHLIHYSYGVNSTEKGDLSSESTVSRIRTEHFPLTLESARPSHTSQYLCASSDPTGGGSPLHFGNGTRLTVT.

The chain combines TRBV30 with TRBJ1-5, with D uncertain. CDR1 GTSNPN and CDR2 SVGIG come from the germline V gene (reference sequence). This CDR3 spans 13 amino acids. Trimming left V 2 bases short and J 4 bases short, with 9 bases between. DNA for the CDR3: TGTGCCTGGAGTTCGGGATCTAATCAGCCCCAGCATTTT. Translated: CAWSSGSNQPQHF. The full variable domain, completed using reference TRBV30 and TRBJ1-5, is SQTIHQWPATLVQPVGSPLSLECTVEGTSNPNLYWYRQAAGRGLQLLFYSVGIGQISSEVPQNLSASRPQDRQFILSSKKLLLSDSGFYLCAWSSGSNQPQHFGDGTRLSIL.

The chain links TRBV6-1 to TRBJ2-3; the match to TRBD2 covers 12 bases. CDR3 length equals 16 residues. Germline CDR1 reads MNHNS; CDR2 reads SASEGT. The V and J ends lost 4 bases and 2 bases, in that order; junction bases with no gene match: 4. Here the CDR3 reads CASSATSGGPTDTQYF. CDR3 sequence (DNA): TGTGCCAGCAGTGCAACTAGCGGGGGGCCCACAGATACGCAGTATTTT.

V gene TRBV6-1 combines with J gene TRBJ1-2; D is undetermined. V lost 7 bases, J lost 3 bases, and 15 bases lay in between. Germline lookup yields CDR1 MNHNS and CDR2 SASEGT. There are 14 residues in the CDR3. For the CDR3, the DNA is TGTGCCAGCACCGACGGTTACGGGGACTATGGCTACACCTTC. Protein sequence: CASTDGYGDYGYTF.

The chain links TRBV7-9 to TRBJ1-1; perhaps TRBD1 as D (5 bases). The length of the CDR3 is 14 residues. CDR1 is SEHNR, CDR2 FQNEAQ, per germline (reference sequence). V lost 5 bases and J lost 6, with 16 bases in between. The CDR3 reads CASSPSTVVAEAFF. CDR3 DNA sequence: TGTGCCAGCAGCCCGTCGACAGTTGTGGCTGAAGCTTTCTTT. The whole variable domain, remainder taken from reference TRBV7-9 and TRBJ1-1, is DTGVSQNPRHKITKRGQNVTFRCDPISEHNRLYWYRQTLGQGPEFLTYFQNEAQLEKSRLLSDRFSAERPKGSFSTLEIQRTEQGDSAMYLCASSPSTVVAEAFFGQGTRLTVV.

V is TRBV6-5 and J is TRBJ1-1; maybe TRBD1 (6 bases). CDR3 length: 11 amino acids. Germline V CDR1 and CDR2: MNHEY, SVGAGI. The V gene lost 5 bases and the J gene lost 6 bases, with 7 bases spanning the gap. For the CDR3, the DNA is TGTGCCAGCAGTCAGGGGTCTGAAGCTTTCTTT. It yields the protein CASSQGSEAFF.

In its sample, this clone was seen a few times. The chain has TRBV19 and TRBJ1-1; 8 positions match TRBD1. The CDR3 covers 14 residues. The junction had 11 bases not matched to a gene; V was cut back by 7 bases and J by 7 bases. The germline CDR1 and CDR2 sequences are LNHDA and SQIVND (reference sequence). The CDR3 here is CASIGRGLILEAFF. CDR3 nucleotides: TGTGCCAGTATAGGCAGGGGGCTAATTCTTGAAGCTTTCTTT.

The CDR3 DNA reads TGTGCCAGCAGTTTATTCGGGACTAGCGGCGCTGATACGCAGTATTTT. It is translated as CASSLFGTSGADTQYF. The chain couples TRBV28 to TRBJ2-3; 11 bases match TRBD2. In germline, CDR1 is MDHEN, CDR2 SYDVKM. Germline trimming cut 1 base from V and 6 bases from J; bases unmatched to any gene: 6. CDR3 length: 16 amino acids.

This clone has a handful of counts. This rearrangement joins TRBV7-9 to TRBJ2-2; TRBD2 aligns across 7 bases. V was pared by 5 bases and J by 4 bases, with 4 bases of the junction left unmatched. The CDR3 totals 14 residues. From germline, CDR1 is SEHNR and CDR2 FQNEAQ (reference sequence). The CDR3: CASSPTSATGELFF. The CDR3 coding sequence is TGTGCCAGCAGCCCCACTAGCGCCACCGGGGAGCTGTTTTTT.